The sequence of this TCR beta chain was determined in a study of cytomegalovirus exposure and HLA in healthy donors. As for the donors, each was a healthy bone marrow donor. The study, taken as a whole, reports: In vitro confirmation showed three CMV-associated chains to be CMV antigen specific.

The CDR3 runs 14 residues. Germline CDR1 SQVTM, CDR2 ANQGSEA. Trimming removed 1 base from V and 3 bases from J, with 11 bases in between. PCR employed 60 Vbeta and 13 Jbeta primers. The assay was immunoSEQ multiplex PCR, and TCRdb's table has in-frame clones only and misses some. The ten top clones account for around 1.1%, within a sample of about 200,000 clones. With regard to this clone: Antigen unknown.

The chain links TRBV29-1 to TRBJ2-3; tentative D call: TRBD1 (6 bases). Sequenced sample: PBMCs. This clonotype was sampled from a girl aged 2 to 9 in good health and CMV-seropositive. CDR3 loop: CSVEGRGSTDTQYF. In DNA, the CDR3 is TGCAGCGTTGAAGGCAGGGGCAGTACAGATACGCAGTATTTT.